This TCR beta chain appears in the sequencing data of a study of blood T cells in healthy people across ages. General observations from the study: Aged donors had fewer naive CD4+ cells and lower diversity than long-lived donors. Bulk PBMC profiling left naive and antigen-experienced comparisons inconclusive. When one million T cells were used, diversity estimates were thought to be underestimates.

This clonotype was observed a handful of times. Its target is unknown. Germline V gene sequence: CDR1 LGHNA, CDR2 YSLEER. Trimming shortened V by 1 base and J by 6 bases, and 1 base separated the two germline ends. The length of the CDR3 is 12 residues. A second PCR, run for roughly 7 to 12 cycles, used a sample-barcoded 5' primer plus a J-beta primer mix. Samples each returned at least 3 million CDR3-containing paired-end reads. TCRdb fed the 5' RACE reads into MiXCR, producing one record per CDR3 protein. Of 700,000 to 1,000,000 distinct CDR3 sequences in the sample, under 45% were seen once. The sequence was collected from a man between 60 and 75 years old in good health. The V call is TRBV4-3, the J call TRBJ1-6; D is unresolved. Sequencing input: blood. The CDR3 bases are TGCGCCAGCAGCCAAGTTAATTCACCCCTCCACTTT. It encodes CASSQVNSPLHF.